This TCR beta chain was profiled in a study of CXCR3-negative and CXCR3-positive naive CD8 T cells. For the study at large: The libraries together contributed 110 million to 150 million TRB reads, each supplying about 1.5 +/- 0.3 million. Study-wide points: CXCR3 levels fell partly with cryopreservation; most assays relied on fresh PBMCs.

Comment on this clonotype: Antigen specificity is unknown.

The study made its TRB cDNA libraries by 5' RACE, adding UMI labels. TCRdb reanalyzed the 5' RACE reads and collapses them to one entry per CDR3 protein, without DNA. The table lists roughly 40,000 distinct CDR3 sequences, with about 1.6% in the top ten. Sorts that each held approximately 300,000 cells were run in triplicate for every CD8+ T cell subset. The CD45RO-CCR7+CD27+CD95- phenotype denoted naive CD8+ T cells. This TCR was recovered from a human donor in good health. Some clones in this sample may be carry-over from other donors' samples. The material sequenced was naive CXCR3- CD8+ T cells from blood. Subset specified: CD45RO-CCR7+CD27+CD95- naive CD8+ T cells lacking CXCR3 (TNR3-).

Here the CDR3 reads CSVEGGQGPPYEQYF. The genes are TRBV29-1 and TRBJ2-7; checking the TCRdb D call of TRBD1 is not possible without DNA. This CDR3 is built from 15 residues. Germline-derived CDR1 and CDR2 are SQVTM and ANQGSEA.